Following are 21 T cell receptor beta chains from one sample sequenced in a study of blood T cell repertoires in COVID-19. The table came from immunoSEQ multiplex PCR; TCRdb's copy has only in-frame clones and leaves some out. The data contain 200,000 to 250,000 clones, about nine tenths of them seen just once; the ten biggest clones take up roughly 6%. The sample comprised peripheral blood. These receptor sequences come from a man aged 55 to 70 who had recovered from COVID-19.

The chain links TRBV5-1 to TRBJ1-6; no firm D call. Between the trimmed V and J ends, which lost 0 bases and 9 bases, there was a span of 4 bases. Germline V gene sequence: CDR1 SGHRS, CDR2 YFSETQ. The CDR3 length is 12 residues. CDR3 residues: CASSLDTSPLHF. As DNA, the CDR3 is TGCGCCAGCAGCTTGGACACTTCACCCCTCCACTTT.

The V and J genes are TRBV6-1 and TRBJ2-5, with 10 bases lining up with TRBD2. Germline CDR1 reads MNHNS; CDR2 reads SASEGT. V lost 3 bases to trimming and J lost 3 bases; unmatched junction nucleotides: 4. This CDR3 region has 15 residues. In DNA form, the CDR3 reads TGTGCCAGCAGTGATCAAACTAGCGGGAAAGAGACCCAGTACTTC. Translating gives CASSDQTSGKETQYF.

J is TRBJ2-2 and V is TRBV29-1; TRBD2 agrees at 10 bases. Trimming took 7 bases from V and 7 from J; bases not matched to a gene: 9. In germline, CDR1 is SQVTM, CDR2 ANQGSEA. This CDR3 has 14 residues. The DNA for the CDR3 is TGCAGCGGTGTAGCGGGAGGAGTGGGCGGGGAGCTGTTTTTT. This gives the protein CSGVAGGVGGELFF.

The V gene is TRBV29-1, the J gene TRBJ2-5, with D maybe TRBD1 (6 bases). There are 13 residues in the CDR3. Between the trimmed V and J ends, which lost 7 bases and 9 bases, there was a span of 21 bases. Germline-derived CDR1 and CDR2 are SQVTM and ANQGSEA. Written as DNA, the CDR3 is TGCAGCGCCTCGGGTGGGGGCGTTGGGGCCCAGTACTTC. Translated: CSASGGGVGAQYF.

This chain links TRBV9 with TRBJ1-1; unclear D gene. CDR3 length equals 15 residues. Looked up from germline, CDR1 is SGDLS and CDR2 is YYNGEE. The germline V and J ends were trimmed by 0 bases and 4 bases, with 13 bases remaining between them. The CDR3 spells CASSVVPSRGTEAFF. CDR3 nucleotide sequence: TGTGCCAGCAGCGTAGTACCCAGCCGCGGCACTGAAGCTTTCTTT.

This chain uses TRBV21-1 with TRBJ2-4; the tabulated D call, TRBD2, remains unverified against the DNA. TRBV21-1 counts as a pseudogene. The CDR3 runs 19 residues. Here the CDR3 DNA reads TGTGCCAGCAGCTTTCGACTAGCGGGAGACGGGGGGAAAAAAAACATTCAGTACTTC. Translation: CASSFRLAGDGGKKNIQYF.

The chain combines TRBV19 with TRBJ1-2; TRBD1 matches 9 bases. Germline V lookup: CDR1 LNHDA, CDR2 SQIVND (reference sequence). V trimming: 4 bases; J trimming: 5 bases; junction bases outside the gene matches: 8. The CDR3 covers 15 residues. The chain's CDR3 is CASSTRDRVTYGYTF. CDR3 sequence (DNA): TGTGCCAGTAGTACCCGGGACAGGGTAACTTATGGCTACACCTTC.

The sample holds a few counts of this clone. The DNA of the CDR3 is TGTGCCAGCAGCCAAGATACGGCAGGGGGCGGAGAGACCCAGTACTTC. Amino acid sequence: CASSQDTAGGGETQYF. This sequence joins TRBV4-2 and TRBJ2-5, with 8 bases that match TRBD1. Trimming cost V 0 bases and J 4 bases; bases outside gene matches: 7. The CDR3 length is 16 residues. From germline, CDR1 is LGHNA and CDR2 YNFKEQ.

The chain joins TRBV6-1 to TRBJ2-7; D ambiguous. Germline V gene sequence: CDR1 MNHNS, CDR2 SASEGT. V shed 3 bases and J shed 7 bases, with 16 bases lying between them. This CDR3 comprises 14 residues. The CDR3 DNA reads as TGTGCCAGCAGTGACCGTGGAGTCCCCTGGGAGCAGTACTTC. The encoded protein is CASSDRGVPWEQYF.

The gene calls are TRBV12-3 or TRBV12-4 and TRBJ1-2; maybe TRBD1 (5 bases). This CDR3 has 13 amino acids. The ends were cut back, 2 bases at V and 7 bases at J, with 11 bases in the middle. The CDR3 nucleotides are TGTGCCAGCAGTTTAAAAGACAGTCGTGGCTACACCTTC. This codes for CASSLKDSRGYTF.

The chain joins TRBV9 to TRBJ1-5; D remains unclear. The V gene's germline CDR1 is SGDLS and CDR2 YYNGEE. There are 16 residues in the CDR3. The germline V and J ends were trimmed by 0 bases and 5 bases, with 15 bases remaining between them. In DNA form, the CDR3 reads TGTGCCAGCAGCGTAGAGGGCCGGGGTAGGGATCAGCCCCAGCATTTT. Residues: CASSVEGRGRDQPQHF.

In DNA form, the CDR3 reads TGTGCCAGCAGCGCCTCCGGGATTCCAGGTTCACCCCTCCACTTT. It is translated as CASSASGIPGSPLHF. The chain has TRBV7-9 and TRBJ1-6, with D hard to call. The length of the CDR3 is 15 residues. From germline, CDR1 is SEHNR and CDR2 FQNEAQ (reference sequence). V was cut by 5 bases and J by 9 bases, with 17 bases left in between.

The sample holds one count of this clone. The chain uses TRBV20-1 and TRBJ2-6, with 7 bases aligning to TRBD1. Per the germline V gene, CDR1 is DFQATT and CDR2 is SNEGSKA (reference sequence). J lost 2 bases, V lost 3 bases, and 13 bases had no gene match. CDR3 length: 18 residues. DNA of the CDR3: TGCAGTGCTAGTGGCCACCTGACAGGGTTGGCTGGGGCCAACGTCCTGACTTTC. Protein product: CSASGHLTGLAGANVLTF.

The rearrangement uses TRBV28 and TRBJ1-2; maybe TRBD1 (5 bases). Trimming left V 8 bases short and J 4 bases short, with 14 bases between. This CDR3 region has 13 residues. The germline V gene encodes CDR1 MDHEN and CDR2 SYDVKM. This CDR3 is CASSRGRAYGYTF. The DNA of the CDR3 is TGTGCCAGCTCTCGGGGGAGGGCCTATGGCTACACCTTC.

The chain combines TRBV9 with TRBJ1-1; D possibly corresponds to TRBD1 (6 bases). The CDR3 consists of 15 residues. The germline V gene encodes CDR1 SGDLS and CDR2 YYNGEE. Trimming shortened V by 3 bases and J by 8 bases, and 20 bases separated the two germline ends. The CDR3 nucleotides read TGTGCCAGCAGCGCCCTAGGGGACCTGGGGGCGGAAGCTTTCTTT. Translated, it gives CASSALGDLGAEAFF.

J is TRBJ2-5 and V is TRBV4-1; 10 bases match TRBD2. Germline CDR1 MGHRA, CDR2 YSYEKL. This CDR3 comprises 20 residues. V gave up 7 bases and J gave up 1 base; unmatched junction bases: 21. In DNA, the CDR3 is TGCGCCAGCAACGCCTTTCATACCGGTCTACTAGCGGGGTCCCAAGAGACCCAGTACTTC. It specifies CASNAFHTGLLAGSQETQYF.

The chain recombines TRBV24-1 with TRBJ2-7; 9 bases fit TRBD1. CDR3 size: 15 residues. Losses at the gene ends were 4 bases for V and 4 bases for J; bases not matched to a gene: 7. Germline CDR1 and CDR2: KGHDR and SFDVKD. The CDR3 DNA is TGTGCCACCAGTGACCCCGGGACAGGGTGGTACGAGCAGTACTTC. Protein: CATSDPGTGWYEQYF.

The genes are TRBV4-2 and TRBJ1-2; 8 nucleotides align to TRBD1. V shed 0 bases, J shed 8 bases, and the junction held 5 bases outside the gene matches. CDR1 and CDR2 from the germline V gene are LGHNA and YNFKEQ. This CDR3 is built from 14 residues. The CDR3 spells CASSQEPGGRGYTF. The CDR3 nucleotides read TGTGCCAGCAGCCAAGAACCAGGGGGCCGGGGCTACACCTTC.

V is TRBV6-5 and J is TRBJ2-7, with D perhaps matching TRBD2 (6 bases). The ends were cut back, 0 bases at V and 3 bases at J, with 12 bases in the middle. The CDR3 runs to 15 residues. Germline lookup yields CDR1 MNHEY and CDR2 SVGAGI. The CDR3: CASSYSGGNIYEQYF. The CDR3 nucleotides read TGTGCCAGCAGTTACTCCGGCGGGAACATCTACGAGCAGTACTTC.

The chain carries TRBV27 and TRBJ1-5; D uncertain. V was pared by 8 bases and J by 7 bases, with 12 bases between. Germline CDR1 and CDR2: MNHEY and SMNVEV (reference sequence). CDR3 length: 12 amino acids. The CDR3: CASGDRWQPQHF. The DNA for the CDR3 is TGTGCCAGCGGTGATCGGTGGCAGCCCCAGCATTTT.

This chain uses TRBV7-9 with TRBJ2-7, with D possibly TRBD1 on 6 matching bases. Germline-derived CDR1 and CDR2 are SEHNR and FQNEAQ (reference sequence). The V and J ends lost 11 bases and 3 bases respectively, with 14 bases between them. The CDR3 is 12 amino acids. The CDR3: CASGAGLYEQYF. In DNA form, the CDR3 reads TGTGCCTCAGGGGCAGGACTCTACGAGCAGTACTTC.